These 32 T cell receptor beta chains were all obtained from the same sample, sequenced in a study of T cells expressing NK-cell markers. For each CDR3 protein, TCRdb gives one entry from its re-call of the 5' RACE reads, without DNA. Across some 150,000 distinct CDR3 sequences, the top ten clones capture around 37% of the sample. Specimen: blood T cells: a sorted CD56 or NKG2C T cell subset, CD4+ or CD8+ T cells, or bulk PBMC T cells (not recorded which). These receptors all stem from a woman aged 45 to 65 in good health.

The gene calls are TRBV25-1 and TRBJ1-1; TCRdb gives TRBD1 as the D gene, but with no DNA this cannot be confirmed. The CDR3 has 14 amino acids. Looked up from germline, CDR1 is MGHDK and CDR2 is SYGVNS. Here the CDR3 reads CASSVTTGVGLAFF.

This chain uses TRBV4-2 with TRBJ2-7; TCRdb lists TRBD1, though no DNA is available to test this call. Germline values: CDR1 LGHNA, CDR2 YNFKEQ. There are 16 residues in the CDR3. The CDR3 sequence: CASSQPVGAGDYEQYF.

This sequence joins TRBV30 and TRBJ2-2; the TRBD2 assignment by TCRdb is unverifiable without DNA. The germline V gene has CDR1 GTSNPN and CDR2 SVGIG (reference sequence). The CDR3 extends over 11 amino acids. The CDR3 sequence is CAWGPTGELFF. The full variable domain, its missing parts supplied by reference TRBV30 and TRBJ2-2, is SQTIHQWPATLVQPVGSPLSLECTVEGTSNPNLYWYRQAAGRGLQLLFYSVGIGQISSEVPQNLSASRPQDRQFILSSKKLLLSDSGFYLCAWGPTGELFFGEGSRLTVL.

The CDR3 sequence: CSVELSEQGRYEQYF. This sequence joins TRBV29-1 and TRBJ2-7; no DNA is available, so the TRBD1 call from TCRdb remains unchecked. The CDR3 runs 15 residues. Germline-derived CDR1 and CDR2 are SQVTM and ANQGSEA.

The chain recombines TRBV27 with TRBJ1-5; TCRdb's assignment of TRBD1 cannot be checked, as there is no DNA. Germline CDR1 reads MNHEY; CDR2 reads SMNVEV (reference sequence). The CDR3 length is 15 residues. The CDR3 sequence is CASSLSPGGPQPQHF.

This chain joins TRBV4-1 and TRBJ2-1; the D gene TCRdb calls, TRBD2, cannot be checked with no DNA. CDR1 and CDR2 from the germline V gene are MGHRA and YSYEKL. The CDR3 extends over 15 amino acids. The CDR3 loop is CASSRLAGDRNEQFF.

The V call is TRBV9, the J call TRBJ2-5; there is no DNA to check the TCRdb D call of TRBD1. The CDR3 extends over 15 amino acids. CDR1 SGDLS and CDR2 YYNGEE come from the germline V gene. CDR3: CASSVGGTVGETQYF. Drawing the rest from reference TRBV9 and TRBJ2-5, the complete variable domain is DSGVTQTPKHLITATGQRVTLRCSPRSGDLSVYWYQQSLDQGLQFLIQYYNGEERAKGNILERFSAQQFPDLHSELNLSSLELGDSALYFCASSVGGTVGETQYFGPGTRLLVL.

The V and J genes are TRBV12-3 or TRBV12-4 and TRBJ2-2; as DNA is missing, the TRBD1 call by TCRdb cannot be tested. The CDR3 spans 15 residues. CDR3 residues: CASSFRDTHTGELFF.

The CDR3 reads CASSSLEGSTDTQYF. The V call is TRBV7-8, the J call TRBJ2-3; TCRdb reports TRBD2, a call that lacks DNA to check it against. CDR1 and CDR2 from the germline V gene are SGHVS and FQNEAQ. The CDR3 sequence is 15 residues long. Filled out from reference TRBV7-8 and TRBJ2-3, the complete variable domain reads GAGVSQSPRYKVAKRGQDVALRCDPISGHVSLFWYQQALGQGPEFLTYFQNEAQLDKSGLPSDRFFAERPEGSVSTLKIQRTQQEDSAVYLCASSSLEGSTDTQYFGPGTRLTVL.

This CDR3 reads CSVDTGENGYTF. This chain uses TRBV29-1 with TRBJ1-2; without DNA, the TCRdb call of TRBD1 cannot be checked. The CDR3 loop spans 12 amino acids. CDR1 SQVTM and CDR2 ANQGSEA come from the germline V gene.

This chain connects TRBV3-1 to TRBJ2-1; with no DNA, the TCRdb D assignment of TRBD2 cannot be verified. CDR3 length: 16 amino acids. Germline V gene data show CDR1 as LGHDT and CDR2 as YNNKEL (reference sequence). Here the CDR3 reads CASSHLTSGRFDEQFF.

The V gene is TRBV20-1, the J gene TRBJ2-3; the D gene TCRdb calls, TRBD2, cannot be checked with no DNA. The CDR3 length is 14 residues. The germline gives CDR1 DFQATT, CDR2 SNEGSKA (reference sequence). The CDR3 reads CSAREGGRTDTQYF.

The chain recombines TRBV9 with TRBJ2-1; the D call of TRBD2 rests on TCRdb alone, since no DNA is present to check it. From germline, CDR1 is SGDLS and CDR2 YYNGEE. The CDR3 runs to 21 residues. The CDR3 protein is CASSPQTWTSGRGNSYNEQFF.

This rearrangement joins TRBV7-9 to TRBJ1-2; TCRdb proposes TRBD1, but this gene call is untestable without DNA. CDR3 length: 14 residues. Germline V gene lookup returns CDR1 SEHNR and CDR2 FQNEAQ (reference sequence). This chain's CDR3 is CASSSGVWDEGYTF.

The chain joins TRBV6-5 to TRBJ2-5; TCRdb proposes TRBD1, but this gene call is untestable without DNA. The germline CDR1 and CDR2 sequences are MNHEY and SVGAGI. This CDR3 region has 14 residues. CDR3 residues: CASSYTGQQETQYF.

V and J are TRBV7-6 and TRBJ1-3. CDR1 SGHVS and CDR2 FNYEAQ come from the germline V gene. The CDR3 contains 14 residues. CDR3 residues: CASSLWGSGNTIYF.

The chain links TRBV12-3 or TRBV12-4 to TRBJ2-1; absent DNA, TCRdb's TRBD1 call cannot be checked. CDR3 length: 16 residues. CDR3 loop: CASSSSRRETYNEQFF.

CDR3 sequence: CASSLSGNHNEQFF. The J gene is TRBJ2-1, the V gene TRBV27; TCRdb outputs TRBD2, but without DNA this stays unchecked. CDR1 and CDR2 from the germline V gene are MNHEY and SMNVEV (reference sequence). CDR3 size: 14 residues.

The chain uses TRBV30 and TRBJ1-1. The CDR3 length is 14 residues. Germline CDR1 GTSNPN, CDR2 SVGIG (reference sequence). CDR3 region: CAWSVYLPNTEAFF.

The chain couples TRBV29-1 to TRBJ2-3; TCRdb selects TRBD2, and the lack of DNA leaves this call unchecked. The CDR3 totals 12 residues. Germline V gene lookup returns CDR1 SQVTM and CDR2 ANQGSEA. The CDR3 loop reads CSVWSSRDTQYF.

The chain uses TRBV20-1 and TRBJ2-5; TCRdb returns TRBD1, unconfirmable since there is no DNA. The CDR3 consists of 14 residues. Looked up from germline, CDR1 is DFQATT and CDR2 is SNEGSKA (reference sequence). The CDR3 sequence is CSAKEDRAGETQYF.

The CDR3 protein is CASSQGPSDYEQFF. The V and J genes are TRBV6-5 and TRBJ2-1; TCRdb lists TRBD1, though no DNA is available to test this call. CDR1 and CDR2 from the germline V gene are MNHEY and SVGAGI. The CDR3 consists of 14 residues.

The chain's CDR3 is CASSLSRDTYEQYF. This rearrangement joins TRBV5-1 to TRBJ2-7; TCRdb names TRBD1, which stays unverified in the absence of DNA. This CDR3 spans 14 amino acids. Germline V gene data show CDR1 as SGHRS and CDR2 as YFSETQ.

This chain connects TRBV7-2 to TRBJ2-5; the TCRdb call, TRBD2, lacks DNA for checking. The germline gives CDR1 SGHTA, CDR2 FQGNSA. The CDR3 runs to 16 residues. The CDR3: CASSFPTSGMVETQYF.

V is TRBV12-3 or TRBV12-4 and J is TRBJ2-3; the D gene TCRdb calls, TRBD2, cannot be checked with no DNA. The CDR3 sequence is 17 residues long. The chain's CDR3 is CASSPGRGRPTTDTQYF.

This sequence joins TRBV20-1 and TRBJ2-1; TCRdb picks TRBD2, but there is no DNA to check that call. Germline assignment: CDR1 DFQATT and CDR2 SNEGSKA (reference sequence). The CDR3 has 15 amino acids. This CDR3 reads CSAREPGGPKNEQFF.

The chain is built from TRBV6-5 and TRBJ2-1; there is no DNA to check the TCRdb D call of TRBD1. In germline, CDR1 is MNHEY, CDR2 SVGAGI. The CDR3 length is 15 residues. The chain's CDR3 is CASSSGTGGYNEQFF.

The rearrangement joins TRBV9 to TRBJ1-1; TCRdb picks TRBD1, but there is no DNA to check that call. The V gene's germline CDR1 is SGDLS and CDR2 YYNGEE. CDR3 size: 16 residues. CDR3 in amino acids: CASSVGGTGIDTEAFF.

This rearrangement joins TRBV7-9 to TRBJ2-5; TCRdb reports TRBD2, a call that lacks DNA to check it against. Germline loops: CDR1 SEHNR, CDR2 FQNEAQ (reference sequence). The CDR3 runs 14 residues. The CDR3 here is CASSQTSNQETQYF.

The chain couples TRBV19 to TRBJ2-1; the D call from TCRdb, TRBD1, cannot be confirmed without DNA. This CDR3 contains 13 residues. The germline V gene has CDR1 LNHDA and CDR2 SQIVND (reference sequence). CDR3 sequence: CAITPDSRNEQFF.

The chain couples TRBV27 to TRBJ2-1. CDR3 length: 16 amino acids. Per germline, CDR1 MNHEY and CDR2 SMNVEV (reference sequence). CDR3 sequence reads: CASSFTLDFSYNEQFF.

J is TRBJ1-4 and V is TRBV3-1. This CDR3 contains 15 residues. Germline assignment: CDR1 LGHDT and CDR2 YNNKEL (reference sequence). The CDR3 here is CASSLESATNEKLFF.